Here is one T cell receptor (beta chain) with its context. Its antigen is unknown. In total, over 600 healthy bone marrow donors made up the cohort. At the time of sampling, all cohort members were nominally healthy, though unrecorded immune exposures were likely present. The donor was CMV seronegative and was included in the group of several hundred seronegative cohort members. A peripheral blood sample was collected from each donor, and TCR beta sequencing was performed on peripheral blood mononuclear cells. The Qiagen DNeasy Blood Extraction Kit was used to extract genomic DNA from the blood cell samples. Receptor libraries were prepared by the immunoSEQ multiplex PCR assay. The multiplex PCR relied on a mix of 60 forward primers for TCR Vbeta segments and 13 reverse primers for TCR Jbeta segments. The CDR3 region of rearranged TCR beta genes was amplified from genomic DNA with a multiplex PCR assay. The amplified TCR beta libraries were sequenced on the Illumina HiSeq System as 87-base-pair reads. Regarding the original processing steps: A later analysis counted about 80 million unique TCR beta chains across the 666 repertoires, and some 11 million of these chains were shared by at least two donors. A nearest-neighbor algorithm error-corrected the raw reads and collapsed the reads into unique sequences, merging closely related sequences to remove PCR and sequencing errors. V, D and J gene segments were assigned by aligning CDR3 sequences to IMGT reference sequences. For a sequence to be retained, at least a six-nucleotide match to both a V gene segment and a J gene segment was required. A rearrangement was called productive if the CDR3 had no stop codons and remained in frame with V and J, and every other rearrangement was called non-productive. Following IMGT convention, CDR3 was defined as the stretch from the second conserved V-encoded cysteine to the conserved J-encoded phenylalanine. The earlier analysis of some 540 of the donors excluded any sequence lacking an unambiguous match to a single V gene segment. In an earlier analysis of about 590 of the donors, a V segment was called functional when productive rearrangements were above 56.7%, and segregating when the standard deviation between donors exceeded 5%. A statistical classification framework was built for diagnosing cytomegalovirus status from the catalog of TCR beta chain sequences. In a later analysis, V and J genes were assigned by comparing TCR nucleotide sequences against IMGT/GENE-DB human TR gene sequences. Using the TCRdist pipeline, a later analysis assigned CDR3 sequences along with most-parsimonious VDJ recombination scenarios. In a later analysis, each TCR beta chain was defined by its CDR3 amino acid sequence together with its V-gene family, and reads lacking a unique V-gene family were excluded. As a way to deal with suspected cross-contamination and a sequencing artifact, a later analysis dropped approximately 590 nucleotide sequences that were highly shared and had low generation probability. In a later analysis, a clonal expansion index for each public chain was calculated from normalized within-repertoire ranks of inferred template counts. A later analysis computed generation probabilities with a VDJ recombination model fitted to out-of-frame rearrangements, and checked the results against IGoR. A later analysis scored TCR-TCR, TCR-HLA and TCR-CMV co-occurrence with hypergeometric tests, applying a repertoire-size bias correction to TCR pairs. A later analysis estimated false discovery rates by permuting HLA or CMV assignments 20 times. In a later analysis, co-occurring TCRs were grouped using DBSCAN, with TCRdist sequence similarity added in when clustering inside HLA-allele-positive subsets. Repertoires with fewer than 30,000 or more than 120,000 public chains were left out of co-occurrence clustering, as were about five repertoires with anomalous nucleotide sharing. Not all clones reach the TCRdb copy of this immuneACCESS table, which keeps in-frame sequences only. Checked studies attribute under half of the gap to unresolved V genes and leave the rest unexplained. V and J calls and clone size follow that table, whereas D and trimming were derived from the DNA. The table for this sample shows approximately 72,000 clones. Of the sample, roughly 2.7% falls within the top ten clones.

CDR1 and CDR2 are read off the germline V gene as SQVTM and ANQGSEA. Trimming takes 4 bases off V and 3 bases off J; junction bases not matched to a gene: 16. Measured from the cysteine to the phenylalanine, the CDR3 is 18 residues long. The DNA shown is the 54-base CDR3, in frame from base 1. These data are taken from a study of cytomegalovirus exposure and HLA in healthy donors (dated by TCRdb to 2017 to 2019). The study in broad terms: An earlier analysis of more than 550 of the donors reported roughly 300 Gb of sequence data and 95 million to 120 million unique TCR beta sequences obtained from some 200 million T cells. The number of donors typed differed by locus, with 629-630 for A, B, C, DRB1 and DQB1, 522 for DQA1, 600 to 610 for DPA1, and 472 for DPB1. Roughly 5 DR-DQ haplotypes were handled as single units for association and clustering because linkage in the cohort was strong. The study used immunosequencing to profile the T cell repertoires of approximately 640 subjects and linked those repertoires to cytomegalovirus serostatus. An earlier analysis of 500 to 750 of the donors applied high-throughput TCR beta sequencing to assess whether each TCR beta V gene segment acted as functional or pseudogenic. All discovery cohort repertoires had been generated on a single sequencing platform. The aim of the study was to test whether cataloging public T cell receptors could identify signatures of past pathogen exposure. Approximately 330 gigabases of sequencing data and around 85 million unique TCR sequences made up an early release that covered over 550 HLA-typed donors. Both class I and class II loci were covered by HLA typing, at four-digit resolution. Of the 300 to 500 genotyped donors, over 80% were placed in the genetic ancestry cluster associated with self-reported Caucasian donors. Along with the approximately 620-subject first cohort, a separate validation cohort of more than 90 different subjects was used. Donor age, sex, ethnicity and CMV serostatus were compiled alongside the repertoire data. Across approximately 400 genotyped donors of the cohort, an average of roughly 250,000 unique TCR beta nucleotide sequences per donor were sequenced, and approximately 17% of those sequences were non-productive. A later genetic analysis used genome-wide SNP genotypes for about 60% of the roughly 700 donors, treating that subset as a discovery cohort. In the later analysis, no new phenotypic data were used to find candidate immune exposures; instead, reliance was placed on TCR beta sequences and their occurrence across donors. To study patterns of TCR occurrence, a later analysis re-analyzed previously published TCR beta repertoires from several hundred donors and added high-resolution HLA genotyping. High-throughput TCR immunosequencing, statistical association of individual TCRs with disease status, and machine learning were combined to predict cytomegalovirus infection status. The paper as a whole reports these results and caveats: When HLA alleles, especially DR and DQ, strongly co-occurred, TCR associations were difficult to assign to individual alleles. In a later analysis, several top co-occurrence clusters were reported to appear linked to parvovirus B19, influenza, CMV and Epstein-Barr virus. In a later analysis, around 17,000 TCR beta sequences were associated with specific HLA alleles at a false discovery rate of 0.05. Compared with the approximately 720-donor mean, donors in an Asian-associated ancestry cluster had fewer N-insertions in productive TCRs, according to a later genetic analysis. Because counts were too low, seventeen rarely observed V segments, including chromosome 9 orphons, were excluded from the earlier analysis of 587 of the donors. In a later analysis, HLA-associated TCR beta chains were found to be more clonally expanded and to have lower generation probabilities than equally common non-associated chains. According to a later analysis, most CMV-associated TCR beta chains appeared to be HLA-restricted, and the HLA associations seemed to be driven largely by CMV exposure. A later analysis found that TCR association rates varied across HLA loci, with DRB1 alleles showing the most associated TCRs and HLA-C alleles the fewest. Only TCR beta chains were sequenced in this cohort, and the absence of alpha or paired-chain data limited detectable features. Roughly uniform sequencing depth across donors was assumed in presence/absence analyses, although this assumption may not hold. In a later genetic analysis, a missense DCLRE1C variant was associated with V-gene and J-gene trimming of TCR beta chains, and the association was replicated in an independent cohort. The authors suggested that the approach could potentially be generalized to other disease states and immunological phenotypes. The only immune exposure information available for the cohort was CMV serostatus. The sequencing pipeline was judged likely to have produced a cluster of highly shared sequence variants as a technical artifact. A further reported finding was that TCR beta sequences accurately predicted the HLA-A and HLA-B alleles for most subjects in the first cohort. Some IMGT-functional V segments, including TRBV6-2 and TRBV6-3, could not be told apart with the 87-base-pair reads, so those segments were excluded. Broadly in line with IMGT annotations, most TCR beta V segments showed up in productive rearrangements about 90% or about 30% of the time in an earlier analysis of 587 of the donors. Linkage disequilibrium might explain the correlated functional status among segregating V segments, but an unknown experimental factor could not be excluded. Because some donors lacked HLA typing at each locus, the association tests relied only on the typed subset. Most TCR sequences were observed very rarely across donors, whereas some public TCRs were present in many individuals. The classifier was reported to diagnose cytomegalovirus status with high specificity and sensitivity in both the original cohort and the validation cohort. In the study, about 150 TCR beta chains were listed as associated with cytomegalovirus. A few of the identified cytomegalovirus-associated TCR beta chains were confirmed in vitro to be specific for cytomegalovirus antigens.

Sequenced: PBMCs. The sequence was obtained from a middle-aged man in good health and CMV-seronegative. The V gene is TRBV29-1 and the J gene is TRBJ2-2; TRBD1 matches 8 bases in the middle. DNA sequence: TGCAGCGTTGGCCTAACTTCACCGGGACAGGTGTACACCGGGGAGCTGTTTTTT. It encodes CSVGLTSPGQVYTGELFF.